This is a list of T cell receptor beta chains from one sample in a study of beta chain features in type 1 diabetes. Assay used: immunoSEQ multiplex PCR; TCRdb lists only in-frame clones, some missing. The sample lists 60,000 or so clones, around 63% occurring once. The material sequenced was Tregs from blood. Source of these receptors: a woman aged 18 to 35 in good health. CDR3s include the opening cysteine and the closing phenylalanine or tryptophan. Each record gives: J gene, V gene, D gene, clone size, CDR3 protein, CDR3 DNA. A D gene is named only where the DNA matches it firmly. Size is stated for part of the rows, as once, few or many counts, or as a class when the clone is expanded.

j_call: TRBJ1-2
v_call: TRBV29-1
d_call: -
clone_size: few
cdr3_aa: CSVEGDYGYTF
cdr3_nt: TGCAGCGTTGAGGGCGACTATGGCTACACCTTC

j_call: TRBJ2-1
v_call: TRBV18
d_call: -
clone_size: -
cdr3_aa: CASSPFSRDEQFF
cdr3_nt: TGTGCCAGCTCACCATTCTCCAGGGATGAGCAGTTCTTC

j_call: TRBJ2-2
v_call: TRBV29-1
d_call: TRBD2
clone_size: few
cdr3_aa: CSGTSGGASNTGELFF
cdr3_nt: TGCAGCGGGACTAGCGGGGGGGCTTCGAACACCGGGGAGCTGTTTTTT

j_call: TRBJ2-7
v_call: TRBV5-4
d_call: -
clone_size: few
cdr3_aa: CASSFSSYEQYF
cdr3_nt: TGTGCCAGCAGCTTCAGCTCCTACGAGCAGTACTTC

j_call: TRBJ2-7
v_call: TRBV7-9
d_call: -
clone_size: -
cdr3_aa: CASNRGNYEQYF
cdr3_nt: TGTGCCAGCAACCGGGGTAACTACGAGCAGTACTTC

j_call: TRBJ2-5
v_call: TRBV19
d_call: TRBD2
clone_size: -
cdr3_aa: CASSWTSMFGETQYF
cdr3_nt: TGTGCCAGTAGTTGGACTAGTATGTTCGGAGAGACCCAGTACTTC

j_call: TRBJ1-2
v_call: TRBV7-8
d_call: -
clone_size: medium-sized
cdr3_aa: CASSPTGLTRGPF
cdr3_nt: TGTGCCAGCAGCCCGACGGGACTCACGAGGGGCCCTTTC

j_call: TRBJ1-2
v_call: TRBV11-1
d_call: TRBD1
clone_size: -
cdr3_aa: CASSFSTGEIYGYTF
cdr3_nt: TGTGCCAGCAGCTTTTCCACAGGGGAAATCTATGGCTACACCTTC

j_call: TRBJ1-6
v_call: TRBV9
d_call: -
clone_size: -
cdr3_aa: CASSVDGVSSYNSPLHF
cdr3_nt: TGTGCCAGCAGCGTAGACGGGGTCAGCTCCTATAATTCACCCCTCCACTTT

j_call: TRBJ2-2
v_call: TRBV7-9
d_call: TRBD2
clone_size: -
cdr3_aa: CASSWGLAGDPGELFF
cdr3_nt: TGTGCCAGCAGCTGGGGACTAGCGGGAGATCCCGGGGAGCTGTTTTTT

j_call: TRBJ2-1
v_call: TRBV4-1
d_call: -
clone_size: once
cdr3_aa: CASSQEEFLGHPKTYNEQFF
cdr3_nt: TGCGCCAGCAGCCAAGAGGAGTTCTTAGGACACCCTAAGACCTACAATGAGCAGTTCTTC

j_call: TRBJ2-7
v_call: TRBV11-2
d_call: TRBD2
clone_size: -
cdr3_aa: CASSLSRLAGLSYEQYF
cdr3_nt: TGTGCTAGCAGCTTATCGAGACTAGCGGGGCTCTCCTACGAGCAGTACTTC

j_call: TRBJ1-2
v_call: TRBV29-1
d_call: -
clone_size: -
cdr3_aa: CSVAGGQSGYTF
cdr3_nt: TGCAGCGTGGCGGGGGGGCAAAGTGGCTACACCTTC

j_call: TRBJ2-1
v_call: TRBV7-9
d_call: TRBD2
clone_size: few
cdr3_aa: CATPLAGGNNEQFF
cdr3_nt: TGTGCCACCCCTTTAGCGGGGGGGAACAATGAGCAGTTCTTC

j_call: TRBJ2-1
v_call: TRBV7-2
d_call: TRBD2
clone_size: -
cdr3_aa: CASSLERGGYNEQFF
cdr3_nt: TGTGCCAGCAGCCTAGAGCGGGGGGGCTACAATGAGCAGTTCTTC

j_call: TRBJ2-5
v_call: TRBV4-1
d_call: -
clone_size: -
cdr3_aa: CASSQQDSQETQYF
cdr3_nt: TGCGCCAGCAGCCAACAGGACAGTCAAGAGACCCAGTACTTC

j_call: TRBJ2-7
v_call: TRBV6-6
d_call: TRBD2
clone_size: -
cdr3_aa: CASSWGVGRAGYEQYF
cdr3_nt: TGTGCCAGCAGTTGGGGGGTCGGGAGGGCTGGTTACGAGCAGTACTTC

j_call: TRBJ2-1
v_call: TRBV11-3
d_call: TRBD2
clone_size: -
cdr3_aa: CASSLSGAYNEQFF
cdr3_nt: TGTGCCAGCAGCCTTAGCGGGGCGTACAATGAGCAGTTCTTC

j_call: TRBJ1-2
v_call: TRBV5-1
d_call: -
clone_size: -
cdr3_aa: CASSLARTGDYGYTF
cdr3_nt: TGCGCCAGCAGCTTGGCCCGGACGGGGGACTATGGCTACACCTTC

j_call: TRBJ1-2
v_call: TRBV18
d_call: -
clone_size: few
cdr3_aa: CASSPGEADYGYTF
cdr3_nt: TGTGCCAGCTCTCCAGGAGAGGCGGACTATGGCTACACCTTC

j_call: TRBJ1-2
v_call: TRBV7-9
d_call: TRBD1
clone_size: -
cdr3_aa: CASSLGTGGFYGYTF
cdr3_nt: TGTGCCAGCAGCTTAGGGACAGGGGGCTTCTATGGCTACACCTTC

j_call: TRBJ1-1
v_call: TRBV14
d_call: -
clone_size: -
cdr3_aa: CASSQEGLMNTEAFF
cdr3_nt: TGTGCCAGCAGCCAAGAGGGACTAATGAACACTGAAGCTTTCTTT

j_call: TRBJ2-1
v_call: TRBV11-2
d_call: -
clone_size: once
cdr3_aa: CASSLQRYSYNEQFF
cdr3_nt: TGTGCCAGCAGCCTACAGAGATACTCCTACAATGAGCAGTTCTTC

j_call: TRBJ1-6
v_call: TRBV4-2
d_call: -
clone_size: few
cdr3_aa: CASSRQGDHRALHF
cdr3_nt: TGTGCCAGCAGCCGCCAGGGTGACCACCGAGCCCTCCACTTT

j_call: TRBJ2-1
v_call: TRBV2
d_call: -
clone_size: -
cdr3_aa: CASRFRERSYNEQFF
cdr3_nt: TGTGCCAGCAGATTCCGGGAGCGCTCCTACAATGAGCAGTTCTTC

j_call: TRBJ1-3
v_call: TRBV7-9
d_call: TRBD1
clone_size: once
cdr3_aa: CASSTLPGGLGNTIYF
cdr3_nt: TGTGCCAGCAGCACACTCCCAGGGGGCCTTGGAAACACCATATATTTT

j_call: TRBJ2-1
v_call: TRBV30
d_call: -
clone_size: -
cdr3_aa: CAWTGGLGRERSYNEQFF
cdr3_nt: TGTGCCTGGACAGGAGGGTTGGGTCGGGAGAGATCCTACAATGAGCAGTTCTTC

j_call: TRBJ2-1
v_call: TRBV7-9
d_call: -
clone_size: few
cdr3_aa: CASSYRPRSSSYNEQFF
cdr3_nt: TGTGCCAGCAGCTATAGACCTCGTTCTAGCTCCTACAATGAGCAGTTCTTC